A selection of T cell receptor beta chains follows, all from one sample in a study of T-cell reconstitution after alpha-beta-depleted transplantation in children. TCRdb itself ran the PCR reads through MiXCR, one entry per CDR3 protein. The table has about 690,000 distinct CDR3 sequences, 16% seen once. This specimen consisted of PBMCs from the stem cell graft donor, obtained from the stem cell graft. Receptors originate from a human donor who donated a stem cell graft to a child with acute myeloid leukemia. The CDR3 runs from the conserved cysteine through the conserved F or W. D genes are given only for firm matches. Not all rows give a size; the values are once, few, many and, for expanded clones, a class.

D: .; size: .; J: TRBJ2-5; V: TRBV7-7; CDR3: CASSTDSQETQYF; DNA: TGTGCCAGCAGCACAGACAGCCAAGAGACCCAGTACTTC
D: TRBD2; size: .; J: TRBJ2-2; V: TRBV9; CDR3: CASSTSGGTIYGELFF; DNA: TGTGCCAGCAGCACTAGCGGGGGAACCATATACGGGGAGCTGTTTTTT
D: TRBD2; size: many; J: TRBJ2-3; V: TRBV20-1; CDR3: CSASGLAGRRDTQYF; DNA: TGCAGTGCTAGTGGACTAGCGGGGAGAAGAGATACGCAGTATTTT
D: .; size: many; J: TRBJ2-2; V: TRBV29-1; CDR3: CSVAAGLNTGELFF; DNA: TGCAGCGTTGCTGCGGGGCTGAACACCGGGGAGCTGTTTTTT
D: .; size: few; J: TRBJ2-2; V: TRBV29-1; CDR3: CSVNLGGRTGELFF; DNA: TGCAGCGTCAACCTCGGGGGCAGGACCGGGGAGCTGTTTTTT
D: .; size: .; J: TRBJ2-1; V: TRBV12-3/TRBV12-4; CDR3: CASSPGQIDEQFF; DNA: TGTGCCAGCAGCCCTGGACAAATTGATGAGCAGTTCTTC
D: .; size: many; J: TRBJ2-1; V: TRBV9; CDR3: CASSVGGGRYNEQFF; DNA: TGTGCCAGCAGCGTAGGCGGGGGCCGGTACAATGAGCAGTTCTTC
D: TRBD2; size: .; J: TRBJ2-3; V: TRBV7-2; CDR3: CASSFTSGGWGDTQYF; DNA: TGTGCCAGCAGCTTTACTAGCGGGGGTTGGGGAGATACGCAGTATTTT
D: TRBD1; size: many; J: TRBJ2-1; V: TRBV20-1; CDR3: CSANPGTGGNEQFF; DNA: TGCAGTGCTAACCCCGGGACAGGAGGCAATGAGCAGTTCTTC
D: TRBD1; size: once; J: TRBJ2-2; V: TRBV20-1; CDR3: CSANPQGNGELFF; DNA: TGCAGTGCTAACCCACAGGGGAACGGGGAGCTGTTTTTT
D: .; size: .; J: TRBJ1-5; V: TRBV7-2; CDR3: CASSLGWAANQPQHF; DNA: TGTGCCAGCAGCTTGGGGTGGGCAGCCAATCAGCCCCAGCATTTT
D: .; size: few; J: TRBJ2-1; V: TRBV5-5; CDR3: CASSRDGSYNEQFF; DNA: TGTGCCAGCAGCCGGGACGGATCCTACAATGAGCAGTTCTTC
D: .; size: many; J: TRBJ2-5; V: TRBV20-1; CDR3: CSATPSKGVQETQYF; DNA: TGCAGTGCCACCCCTTCAAAAGGGGTCCAAGAGACCCAGTACTTC
D: .; size: many; J: TRBJ1-5; V: TRBV20-1; CDR3: CSVQRGGGPQHF; DNA: TGCAGTGTCCAAAGAGGGGGTGGGCCCCAGCATTTT
D: .; size: .; J: TRBJ2-3; V: TRBV5-1; CDR3: CASSLEGYGMVDTQYF; DNA: TGCGCCAGCAGCTTGGAGGGGTACGGGATGGTAGATACGCAGTATTTT
D: .; size: many; J: TRBJ2-7; V: TRBV7-2; CDR3: CASSFGGTYEQYF; DNA: TGTGCCAGCAGTTTTGGGGGCACCTACGAGCAGTACTTC
D: .; size: .; J: TRBJ1-5; V: TRBV12-3/TRBV12-4; CDR3: CASSPRGTHQPQHF; DNA: TGTGCCAGCAGTCCAAGGGGGACACATCAGCCCCAGCATTTT
D: .; size: few; J: TRBJ2-7; V: TRBV7-8; CDR3: CASSPGTIEQYF; DNA: TGTGCCAGCAGCCCCGGGACGATCGAGCAGTACTTC
D: .; size: few; J: TRBJ1-5; V: TRBV7-2; CDR3: CASSLVAEGQPQHF; DNA: TGTGCCAGCAGCTTAGTGGCTGAGGGACAGCCCCAGCATTTT
D: .; size: .; J: TRBJ2-3; V: TRBV7-2; CDR3: CASSSSPLPTDTQYF; DNA: TGTGCCAGCAGCTCTTCCCCCCTCCCAACAGATACGCAGTATTTT
D: .; size: few; J: TRBJ2-4; V: TRBV3-1; CDR3: CASSQLPGTANIQYF; DNA: TGTGCCAGCAGCCAGCTACCTGGGACCGCCAACATTCAGTACTTC
D: .; size: few; J: TRBJ2-5; V: TRBV28; CDR3: CASSFARRPWETQYF; DNA: TGTGCCAGCAGTTTTGCCAGGAGGCCCTGGGAGACCCAGTACTTC
D: TRBD1; size: many; J: TRBJ1-1; V: TRBV20-1; CDR3: CSARTGGLGEAFF; DNA: TGCAGTGCTAGGACAGGGGGTTTGGGTGAAGCTTTCTTT
D: .; size: .; J: TRBJ2-7; V: TRBV7-9; CDR3: CASPSMSGEQYF; DNA: TGTGCCAGCCCGAGTATGTCAGGCGAGCAGTACTTC
D: .; size: .; J: TRBJ1-2; V: TRBV12-3/TRBV12-4; CDR3: CASSLGETGRFYGYTF; DNA: TGTGCCAGCAGCCTCGGGGAAACGGGGCGATTCTATGGCTACACCTTC
D: .; size: .; J: TRBJ1-5; V: TRBV28; CDR3: CASTLAQGGNQPQHF; DNA: TGTGCCAGCACCCTAGCACAGGGCGGGAATCAGCCCCAGCATTTT
D: .; size: many; J: TRBJ1-2; V: TRBV20-1; CDR3: CSARESVVLYGYTF; DNA: TGCAGTGCTAGAGAATCCGTGGTTTTGTATGGCTACACCTTC
D: TRBD1; size: .; J: TRBJ1-4; V: TRBV27; CDR3: CASSSFTGTEATNEKLFF; DNA: TGTGCCAGCAGCTCTTTCACGGGGACAGAGGCAACTAATGAAAAACTGTTTTTT
D: .; size: .; J: TRBJ1-5; V: TRBV12-3/TRBV12-4; CDR3: CASSFSRTEDSNQPQHF; DNA: TGTGCCAGCAGTTTCTCACGAACAGAAGATAGCAATCAGCCCCAGCATTTT
D: .; size: few; J: TRBJ2-3; V: TRBV6-5; CDR3: CASSYNGGITDTQYF; DNA: TGTGCCAGCAGTTACAACGGCGGAATCACAGATACGCAGTATTTT
D: TRBD2; size: .; J: TRBJ2-1; V: TRBV29-1; CDR3: CSVGPGLSGVNEQFF; DNA: TGCAGCGTTGGCCCGGGACTATCGGGGGTCAATGAGCAGTTCTTC
D: .; size: many; J: TRBJ1-2; V: TRBV6-5; CDR3: CASSSANPGTYEDYGYTF; DNA: TGTGCCAGCAGTTCAGCAAACCCCGGGACTTACGAGGACTATGGCTACACCTTC
D: .; size: few; J: TRBJ1-5; V: TRBV24-1; CDR3: CATSDSTDQPQHF; DNA: TGTGCCACCAGTGATTCTACAGACCAGCCCCAGCATTTT
D: TRBD1; size: .; J: TRBJ2-1; V: TRBV5-1; CDR3: CASSLQLDRDREQFF; DNA: TGCGCCAGCAGCCTCCAATTGGACAGGGATCGTGAGCAGTTCTTC
D: .; size: many; J: TRBJ2-5; V: TRBV20-1; CDR3: CSARDRRGQETQYF; DNA: TGCAGTGCTAGAGATAGAAGGGGACAAGAGACCCAGTACTTC
D: TRBD1; size: .; J: TRBJ1-6; V: TRBV20-1; CDR3: CSARGTFGDNSPLHF; DNA: TGCAGTGCCAGGGGGACGTTTGGCGATAATTCACCCCTCCACTTT
D: .; size: many; J: TRBJ2-3; V: TRBV7-2; CDR3: CASSLLSTDTQYF; DNA: TGTGCCAGCAGCTTGTTGAGCACAGATACGCAGTATTTT
D: .; size: many; J: TRBJ1-2; V: TRBV10-3; CDR3: CAIYKETSNYGYTF; DNA: TGTGCCATCTATAAAGAGACTTCGAACTATGGCTACACCTTC
D: .; size: many; J: TRBJ2-1; V: TRBV10-3; CDR3: CAISEEGSNNEQFF; DNA: TGTGCCATCAGTGAAGAGGGGTCAAACAATGAGCAGTTCTTC
D: TRBD2; size: .; J: TRBJ2-1; V: TRBV30; CDR3: CAWRLGGANEQFF; DNA: TGTGCCTGGAGACTCGGGGGGGCCAATGAGCAGTTCTTC
D: TRBD1; size: few; J: TRBJ2-4; V: TRBV29-1; CDR3: CSVTGTVNIQYF; DNA: TGCAGCGTTACCGGGACAGTAAACATTCAGTACTTC
D: TRBD1; size: .; J: TRBJ2-2; V: TRBV5-5; CDR3: CASSFKGNRGNTGELFF; DNA: TGTGCCAGCAGCTTTAAGGGGAACAGGGGGAACACCGGGGAGCTGTTTTTT
D: .; size: .; J: TRBJ1-2; V: TRBV30; CDR3: CAWSVGYGNGYTF; DNA: TGTGCCTGGAGTGTAGGATACGGGAACGGCTACACCTTC
D: .; size: many; J: TRBJ2-7; V: TRBV5-1; CDR3: CASSFKSTGPSYEQYF; DNA: TGCGCCAGCAGCTTTAAGTCAACAGGTCCTTCCTACGAGCAGTACTTC
D: .; size: few; J: TRBJ1-1; V: TRBV5-1; CDR3: CASSFWGMNTEAFF; DNA: TGCGCCAGCAGCTTTTGGGGGATGAACACTGAAGCTTTCTTT